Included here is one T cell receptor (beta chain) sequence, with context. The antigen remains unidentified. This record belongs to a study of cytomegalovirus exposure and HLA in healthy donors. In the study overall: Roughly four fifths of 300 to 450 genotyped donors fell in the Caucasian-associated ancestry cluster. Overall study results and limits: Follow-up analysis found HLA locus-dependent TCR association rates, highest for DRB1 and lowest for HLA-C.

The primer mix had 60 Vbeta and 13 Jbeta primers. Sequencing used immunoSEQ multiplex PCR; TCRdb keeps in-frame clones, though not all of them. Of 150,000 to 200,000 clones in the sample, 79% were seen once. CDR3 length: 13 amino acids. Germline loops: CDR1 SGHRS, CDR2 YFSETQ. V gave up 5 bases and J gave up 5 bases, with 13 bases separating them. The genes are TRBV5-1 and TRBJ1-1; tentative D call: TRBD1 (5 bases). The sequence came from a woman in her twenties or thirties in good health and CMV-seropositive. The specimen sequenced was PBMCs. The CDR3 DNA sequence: TGCGCCAGCAGTTATGGAAAGGGGACTGAAGCTTTCTTT. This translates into CASSYGKGTEAFF.